This T cell receptor beta chain was retrieved from a study of Graves' ophthalmopathy and Graves' hyperthyroidism. RNA transcripts provided the template for amplifying TCR beta CDR3 regions. First-round RT-PCR relied on HTBI primers, and a second-round multiplex PCR came next. One entry per CDR3 protein results from TCRdb running MiXCR on the multiplex PCR reads. The repertoire holds hundreds of thousands of distinct CDR3 sequences, with under 25% as singletons. The diagnosis combined clinical symptoms, thyroxine, TRAb, thyroid ultrasound and orbital computed tomography scans. Fresh peripheral blood (over 9.5 ml) yielded the PBMCs. The sequenced material came from peripheral blood. This sequence originates from a woman between 18 and 29 years old with stable Graves' hyperthyroidism.

The CDR3 reads CASRGGQGKAFF. The CDR3 nucleotides read TGTGCCAGCAGGGGAGGACAGGGAAAAGCTTTCTTT. The chain couples TRBV6-1 to TRBJ1-1, with 8 bases fitting TRBD1. The junction had 6 bases not matched to a gene; V was cut back by 6 bases and J by 9 bases. The CDR3 covers 12 residues. In germline, CDR1 is MNHNS, CDR2 SASEGT.